The 2 T cell receptor beta chains presented below share a single source sample, sequenced in a study of identical twins. TCRdb re-derived calls from the 5' RACE reads in MiXCR, one entry per CDR3 protein. Of some 1,600,000 distinct CDR3 sequences detected, 25% to 35% appear once; the ten largest clones hold approximately 0.29%. Sequenced: cord blood. These receptors came from a newborn girl in good health.

This clonotype was seen only once. J is TRBJ1-2 and V is TRBV7-9, with D hard to call. The germline gives CDR1 SEHNR, CDR2 FQNEAQ (reference sequence). The CDR3 runs to 13 residues. Trimming cost V 7 bases and J 7 bases, with 16 bases left between them. CDR3: CASTGNPEGGYTF. The CDR3 coding sequence is TGTGCCAGCACGGGGAACCCTGAGGGTGGCTACACCTTC.

The J gene is TRBJ2-1, the V gene TRBV20-1; the D gene is possibly TRBD2 (5 bases). V was shortened by 3 bases and J by 6 bases, with 24 bases between the two germline ends. Per germline, CDR1 DFQATT and CDR2 SNEGSKA (reference sequence). The CDR3 has 17 amino acids. In DNA, the CDR3 is TGCAGTGCTAGTTCCCTAACTCTAGCCCCTGCCCCCAATGAGCAGTTCTTC. It is translated as CSASSLTLAPAPNEQFF.